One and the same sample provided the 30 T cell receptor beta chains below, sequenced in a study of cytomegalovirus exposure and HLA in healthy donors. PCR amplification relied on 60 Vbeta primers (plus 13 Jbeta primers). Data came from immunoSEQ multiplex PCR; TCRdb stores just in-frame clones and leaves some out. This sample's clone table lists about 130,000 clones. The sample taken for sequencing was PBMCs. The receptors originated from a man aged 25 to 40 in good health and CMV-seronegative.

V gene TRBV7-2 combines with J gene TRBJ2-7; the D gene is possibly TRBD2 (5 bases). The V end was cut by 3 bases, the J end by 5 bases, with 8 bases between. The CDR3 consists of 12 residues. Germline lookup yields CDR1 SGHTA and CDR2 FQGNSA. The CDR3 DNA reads TGTGCCAGCAGCTTCGGGCGGGACGAGCAGTACTTC. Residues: CASSFGRDEQYF.

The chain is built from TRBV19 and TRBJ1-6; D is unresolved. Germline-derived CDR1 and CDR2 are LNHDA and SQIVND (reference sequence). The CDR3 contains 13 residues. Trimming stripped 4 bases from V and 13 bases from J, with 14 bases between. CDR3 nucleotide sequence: TGTGCCAGTAGTAGCGGTGCGGTTACCCCCCTCCACTTT. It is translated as CASSSGAVTPLHF.

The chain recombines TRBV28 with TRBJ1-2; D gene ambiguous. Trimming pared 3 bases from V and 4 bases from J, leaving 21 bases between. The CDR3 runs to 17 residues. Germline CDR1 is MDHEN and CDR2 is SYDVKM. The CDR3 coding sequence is TGTGCCAGCAGTTTTACGCTTCCGAGGTCGGGAACCTATGGCTACACCTTC. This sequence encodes CASSFTLPRSGTYGYTF.

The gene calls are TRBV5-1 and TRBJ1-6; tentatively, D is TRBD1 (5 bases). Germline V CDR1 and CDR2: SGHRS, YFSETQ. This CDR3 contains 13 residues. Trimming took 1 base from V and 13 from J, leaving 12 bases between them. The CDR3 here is CASSLWAGNPLHF. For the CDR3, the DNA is TGCGCCAGCAGCTTGTGGGCAGGGAATCCCCTCCACTTT. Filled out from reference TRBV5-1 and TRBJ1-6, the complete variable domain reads KAGVTQTPRYLIKTRGQQVTLSCSPISGHRSVSWYQQTPGQGLQFLFEYFSETQRNKGNFPGRFSGRQFSNSRSEMNVSTLELGDSALYLCASSLWAGNPLHFGNGTRLTVT.

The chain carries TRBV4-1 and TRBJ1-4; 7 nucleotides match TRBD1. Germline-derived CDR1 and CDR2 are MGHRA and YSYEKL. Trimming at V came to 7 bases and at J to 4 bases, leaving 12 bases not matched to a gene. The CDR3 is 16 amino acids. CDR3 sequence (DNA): TGCGCCAGCACCTCGAGGGGGCCTCCATTTAATGAAAAACTGTTTTTT. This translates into CASTSRGPPFNEKLFF.

The CDR3 sequence is CSYRGNNQETQYF. The CDR3 bases are TGCAGCTACAGGGGGAATAATCAAGAGACCCAGTACTTC. The gene calls are TRBV29-1 and TRBJ2-5; 8 nucleotides line up with TRBD1. Trimming cost V 8 bases and J 2 bases; bases outside gene matches: 7. The CDR3 sequence is 13 residues long. Germline V lookup: CDR1 SQVTM, CDR2 ANQGSEA. Full variable domain (rest looked up from reference TRBV29-1 and TRBJ2-5): SAVISQKPSRDICQRGTSLTIQCQVDSQVTMMFWYRQQPGQSLTLIATANQGSEATYESGFVIDKFPISRPNLTFSTLTVSNMSPEDSSIYLCSYRGNNQETQYFGPGTRLLVL.

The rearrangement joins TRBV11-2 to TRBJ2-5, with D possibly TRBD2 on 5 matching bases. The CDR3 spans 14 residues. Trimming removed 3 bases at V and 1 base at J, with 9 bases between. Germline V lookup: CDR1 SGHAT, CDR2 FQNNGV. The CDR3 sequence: CASSLAGAQETQYF. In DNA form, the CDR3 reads TGTGCCAGCAGCTTGGCGGGTGCCCAAGAGACCCAGTACTTC.

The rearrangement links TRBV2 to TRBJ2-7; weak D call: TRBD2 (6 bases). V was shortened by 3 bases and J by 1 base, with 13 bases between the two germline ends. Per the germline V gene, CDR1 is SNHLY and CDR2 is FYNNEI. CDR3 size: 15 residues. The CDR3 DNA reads TGTGCCAGCAGTGAGGAGGGGCTAGCATCCTACGAGCAGTACTTC. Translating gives CASSEEGLASYEQYF. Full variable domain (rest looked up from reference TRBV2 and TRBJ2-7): EPEVTQTPSHQVTQMGQEVILRCVPISNHLYFYWYRQILGQKVEFLVSFYNNEISEKSEIFDDQFSVERPDGSNFTLKIRSTKLEDSAMYFCASSEEGLASYEQYFGPGTRLTVT.

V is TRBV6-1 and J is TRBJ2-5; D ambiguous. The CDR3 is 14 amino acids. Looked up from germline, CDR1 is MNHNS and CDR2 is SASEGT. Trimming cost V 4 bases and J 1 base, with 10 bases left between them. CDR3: CASSVELIQETQYF. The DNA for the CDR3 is TGTGCCAGCAGTGTAGAGTTAATCCAAGAGACCCAGTACTTC.

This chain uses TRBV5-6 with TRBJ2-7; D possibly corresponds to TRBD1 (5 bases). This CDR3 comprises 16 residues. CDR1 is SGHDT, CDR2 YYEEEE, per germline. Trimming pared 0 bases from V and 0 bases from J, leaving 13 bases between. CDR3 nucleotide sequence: TGTGCCAGCAGCTTGGGTGGGGCAGGGCACTCCTACGAGCAGTACTTC. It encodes CASSLGGAGHSYEQYF.

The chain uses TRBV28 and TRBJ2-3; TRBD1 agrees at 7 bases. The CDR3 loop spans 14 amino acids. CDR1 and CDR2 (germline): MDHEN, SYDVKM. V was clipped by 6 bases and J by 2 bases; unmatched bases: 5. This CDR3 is CASRPGTATDTQYF. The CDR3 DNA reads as TGTGCCAGCAGACCCGGGACAGCCACAGATACGCAGTATTTT.

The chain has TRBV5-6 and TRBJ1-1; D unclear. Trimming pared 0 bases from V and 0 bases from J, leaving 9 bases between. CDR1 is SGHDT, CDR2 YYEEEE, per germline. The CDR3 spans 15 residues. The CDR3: CASSLVGGLNTEAFF. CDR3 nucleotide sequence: TGTGCCAGCAGCTTGGTAGGAGGGCTGAACACTGAAGCTTTCTTT.

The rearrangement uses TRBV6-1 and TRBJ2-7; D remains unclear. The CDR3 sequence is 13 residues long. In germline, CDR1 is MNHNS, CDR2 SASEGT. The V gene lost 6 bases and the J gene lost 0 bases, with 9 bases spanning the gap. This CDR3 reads CASRAAPSYEQYF. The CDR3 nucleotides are TGTGCCAGCAGAGCCGCTCCCTCCTACGAGCAGTACTTC.

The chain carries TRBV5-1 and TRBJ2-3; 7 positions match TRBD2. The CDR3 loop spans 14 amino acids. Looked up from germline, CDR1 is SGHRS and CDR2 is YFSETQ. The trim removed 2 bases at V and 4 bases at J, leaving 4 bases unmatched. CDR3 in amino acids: CASSFQGGADTQYF. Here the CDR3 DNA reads TGCGCCAGCAGCTTTCAGGGAGGGGCAGATACGCAGTATTTT.

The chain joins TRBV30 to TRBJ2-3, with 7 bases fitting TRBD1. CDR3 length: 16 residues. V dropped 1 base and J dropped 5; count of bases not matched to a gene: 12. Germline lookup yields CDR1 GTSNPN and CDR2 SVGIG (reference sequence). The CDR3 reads CAWSGGAGGFGDTQYF. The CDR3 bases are TGTGCCTGGAGTGGAGGGGCAGGGGGATTTGGAGATACGCAGTATTTT.

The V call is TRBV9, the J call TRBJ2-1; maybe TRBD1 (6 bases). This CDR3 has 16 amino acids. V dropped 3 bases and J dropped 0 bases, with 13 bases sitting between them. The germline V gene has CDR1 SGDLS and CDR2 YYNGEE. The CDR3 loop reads CASSGSGTPSYNEQFF. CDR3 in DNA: TGTGCCAGCAGCGGTTCCGGGACACCCTCCTACAATGAGCAGTTCTTC.

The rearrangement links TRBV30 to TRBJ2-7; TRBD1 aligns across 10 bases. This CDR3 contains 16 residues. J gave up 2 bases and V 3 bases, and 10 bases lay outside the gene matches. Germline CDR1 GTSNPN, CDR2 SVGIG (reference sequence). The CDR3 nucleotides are TGTGCCTGGAGAGGTCGGGGGACAGGGGAAACCTACGAGCAGTACTTC. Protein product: CAWRGRGTGETYEQYF. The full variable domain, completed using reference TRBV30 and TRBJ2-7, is SQTIHQWPATLVQPVGSPLSLECTVEGTSNPNLYWYRQAAGRGLQLLFYSVGIGQISSEVPQNLSASRPQDRQFILSSKKLLLSDSGFYLCAWRGRGTGETYEQYFGPGTRLTVT.

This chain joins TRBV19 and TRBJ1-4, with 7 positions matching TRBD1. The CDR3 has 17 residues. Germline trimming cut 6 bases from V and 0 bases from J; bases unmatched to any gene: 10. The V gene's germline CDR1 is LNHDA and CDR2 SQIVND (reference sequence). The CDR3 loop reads CASSPPPQGATNEKLFF. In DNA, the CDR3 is TGTGCCAGTAGCCCACCACCCCAGGGGGCAACTAATGAAAAACTGTTTTTT.

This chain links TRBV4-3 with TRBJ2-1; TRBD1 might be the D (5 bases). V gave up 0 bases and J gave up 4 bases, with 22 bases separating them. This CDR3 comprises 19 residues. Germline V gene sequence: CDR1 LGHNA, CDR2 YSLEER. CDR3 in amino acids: CASSQDIWGGESPYNEQFF. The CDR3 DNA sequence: TGCGCCAGCAGCCAAGATATTTGGGGCGGAGAGAGCCCTTACAATGAGCAGTTCTTC.

The CDR3 region is CASSQTTGKFGGYTF. The CDR3 nucleotides read TGTGCCAGCAGCCAGACGACAGGGAAGTTCGGCGGCTACACCTTC. The chain has TRBV7-9 and TRBJ1-2, with 7 positions matching TRBD1. Germline V CDR1 and CDR2: SEHNR, FQNEAQ (reference sequence). The CDR3 consists of 15 residues. Losses at the gene ends were 5 bases for V and 8 bases for J; bases not matched to a gene: 14.

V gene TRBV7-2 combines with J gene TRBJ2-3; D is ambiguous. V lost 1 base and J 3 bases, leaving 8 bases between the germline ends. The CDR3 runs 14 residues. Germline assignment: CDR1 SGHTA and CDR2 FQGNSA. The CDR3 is CASSLDPETDTQYF. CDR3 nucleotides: TGTGCCAGCAGCTTAGACCCAGAAACAGATACGCAGTATTTT.

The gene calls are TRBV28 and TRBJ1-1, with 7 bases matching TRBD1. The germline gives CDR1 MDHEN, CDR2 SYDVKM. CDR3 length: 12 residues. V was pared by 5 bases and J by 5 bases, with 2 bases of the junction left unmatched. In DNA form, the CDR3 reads TGTGCCAGCAGTAACAGGGGTACTGAAGCTTTCTTT. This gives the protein CASSNRGTEAFF.

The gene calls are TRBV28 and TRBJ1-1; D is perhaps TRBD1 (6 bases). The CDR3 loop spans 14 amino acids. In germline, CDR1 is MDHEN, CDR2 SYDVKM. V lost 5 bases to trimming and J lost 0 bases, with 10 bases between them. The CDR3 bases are TGTGCCAGCAGTGCCGGGGGGCTGAACACTGAAGCTTTCTTT. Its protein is CASSAGGLNTEAFF. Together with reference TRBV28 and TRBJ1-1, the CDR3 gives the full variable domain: DVKVTQSSRYLVKRTGEKVFLECVQDMDHENMFWYRQDPGLGLRLIYFSYDVKMKEKGDIPEGYSVSREKKERFSLILESASTNQTSMYLCASSAGGLNTEAFFGQGTRLTVV.

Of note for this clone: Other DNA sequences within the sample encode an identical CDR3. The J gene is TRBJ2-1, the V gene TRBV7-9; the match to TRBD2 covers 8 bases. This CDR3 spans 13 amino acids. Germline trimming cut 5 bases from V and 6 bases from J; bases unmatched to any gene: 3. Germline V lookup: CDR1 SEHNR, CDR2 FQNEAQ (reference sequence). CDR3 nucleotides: TGTGCCAGCAGCCCCCGGGGGGGCAATGAGCAGTTCTTC. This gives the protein CASSPRGGNEQFF.

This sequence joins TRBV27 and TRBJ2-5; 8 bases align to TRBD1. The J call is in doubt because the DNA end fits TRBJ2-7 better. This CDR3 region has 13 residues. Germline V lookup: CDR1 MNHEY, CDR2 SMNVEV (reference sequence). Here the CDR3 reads CASSGQGRYEQYF. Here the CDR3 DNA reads TGTGCCAGCAGCGGACAGGGAAGGTACGAGCAGTACTTC.

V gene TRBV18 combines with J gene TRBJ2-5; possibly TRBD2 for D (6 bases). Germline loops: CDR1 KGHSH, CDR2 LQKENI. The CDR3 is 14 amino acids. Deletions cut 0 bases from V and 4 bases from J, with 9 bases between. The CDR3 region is CASSPPEGSETQYF. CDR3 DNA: TGTGCCAGCTCACCACCGGAGGGTTCAGAGACCCAGTACTTC.

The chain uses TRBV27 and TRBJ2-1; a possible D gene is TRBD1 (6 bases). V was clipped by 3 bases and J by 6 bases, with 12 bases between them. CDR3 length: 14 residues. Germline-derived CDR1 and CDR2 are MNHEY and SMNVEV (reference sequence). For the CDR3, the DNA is TGTGCCAGCAGTTTGTTTAAGGGGGTCAATGAGCAGTTCTTC. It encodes CASSLFKGVNEQFF.

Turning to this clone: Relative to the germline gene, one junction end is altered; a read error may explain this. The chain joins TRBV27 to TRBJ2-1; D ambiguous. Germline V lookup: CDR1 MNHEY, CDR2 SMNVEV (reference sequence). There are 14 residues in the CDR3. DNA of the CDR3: TGTGCTAGCAGTTTAAGCGAATCGTTCAATGAGCAGTTCTTC. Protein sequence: CASSLSESFNEQFF.

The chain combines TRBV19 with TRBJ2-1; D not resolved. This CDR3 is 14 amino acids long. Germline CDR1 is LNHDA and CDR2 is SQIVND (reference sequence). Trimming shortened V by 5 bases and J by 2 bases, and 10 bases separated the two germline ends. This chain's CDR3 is CASSSDKTYNEQFF. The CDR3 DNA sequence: TGTGCCAGTAGTTCTGACAAGACCTACAATGAGCAGTTCTTC.

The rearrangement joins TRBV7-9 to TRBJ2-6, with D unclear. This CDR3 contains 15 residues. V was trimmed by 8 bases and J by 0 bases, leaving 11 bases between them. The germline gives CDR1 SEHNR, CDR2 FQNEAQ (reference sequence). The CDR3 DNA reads TGTGCCAGCTCCAACAGATTCTCTGGGGCCAACGTCCTGACTTTC. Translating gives CASSNRFSGANVLTF.